Given below is one TCR beta chain in context. Which cohort a participant joined came from the clinical history participants gave. Profiled with immunoSEQ multiplex PCR; TCRdb holds only in-frame clones, not every one. The table lists under 200,000 clones, 84% of them singletons, with 9.5% to 15% in the top ten. This sample was taken from a study of blood T cell repertoires in COVID-19. Overall study context: The United States, Italy and Spain were the sources of the acute and convalescent COVID-19 samples. From T cells, B-cell-depleted T cells, or PBMCs came the material, which was cDNA or gDNA.

Germline assignment: CDR1 SGHDT and CDR2 YYEEEE. The CDR3 extends over 15 amino acids. V dropped 4 bases and J dropped 6; count of bases not matched to a gene: 8. The sequenced sample consisted of PBMCs or T cells enriched from blood (not recorded which). The source is a man in his fifties who had recovered from COVID-19. V gene TRBV5-6 combines with J gene TRBJ2-1, with 9 bases identical to TRBD1. The CDR3 DNA is TGTGCCAGCAGCCGAACAGGGGGCAGGGGCAATGAGCAGTTCTTC. Amino acid sequence: CASSRTGGRGNEQFF.